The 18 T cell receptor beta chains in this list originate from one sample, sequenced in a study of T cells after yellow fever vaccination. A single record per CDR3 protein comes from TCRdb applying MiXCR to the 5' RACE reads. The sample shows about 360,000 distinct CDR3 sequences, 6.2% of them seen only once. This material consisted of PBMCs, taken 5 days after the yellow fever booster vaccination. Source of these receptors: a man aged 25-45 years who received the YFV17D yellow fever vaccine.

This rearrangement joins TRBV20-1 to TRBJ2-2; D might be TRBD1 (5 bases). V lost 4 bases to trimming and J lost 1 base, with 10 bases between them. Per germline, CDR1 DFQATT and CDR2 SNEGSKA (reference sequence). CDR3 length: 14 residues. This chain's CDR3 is CSANRQLNTGELFF. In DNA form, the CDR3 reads TGCAGTGCTAATAGACAGTTGAACACCGGGGAGCTGTTTTTT.

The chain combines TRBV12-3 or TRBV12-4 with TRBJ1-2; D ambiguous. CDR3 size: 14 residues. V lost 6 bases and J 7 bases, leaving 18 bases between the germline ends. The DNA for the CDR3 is TGTGCCAGCAGACTGAAAACCACCGGCGGTGGCTACACCTTC. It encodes CASRLKTTGGGYTF.

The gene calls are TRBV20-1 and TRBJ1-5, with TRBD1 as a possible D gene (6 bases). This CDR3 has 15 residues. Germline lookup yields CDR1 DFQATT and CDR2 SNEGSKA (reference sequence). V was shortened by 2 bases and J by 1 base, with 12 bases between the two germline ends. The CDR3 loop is CSARTGQTSNQPQHF. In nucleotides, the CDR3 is TGCAGTGCTAGAACCGGACAGACCAGCAATCAGCCCCAGCATTTT.

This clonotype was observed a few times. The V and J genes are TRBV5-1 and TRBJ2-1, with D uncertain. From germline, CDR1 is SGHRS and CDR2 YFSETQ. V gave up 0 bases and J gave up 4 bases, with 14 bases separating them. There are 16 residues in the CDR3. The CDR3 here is CASSLEGGAIYNEQFF. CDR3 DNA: TGCGCCAGCAGCTTGGAGGGTGGTGCTATATACAATGAGCAGTTCTTC. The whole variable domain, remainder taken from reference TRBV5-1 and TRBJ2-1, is KAGVTQTPRYLIKTRGQQVTLSCSPISGHRSVSWYQQTPGQGLQFLFEYFSETQRNKGNFPGRFSGRQFSNSRSEMNVSTLELGDSALYLCASSLEGGAIYNEQFFGPGTRLTVL.

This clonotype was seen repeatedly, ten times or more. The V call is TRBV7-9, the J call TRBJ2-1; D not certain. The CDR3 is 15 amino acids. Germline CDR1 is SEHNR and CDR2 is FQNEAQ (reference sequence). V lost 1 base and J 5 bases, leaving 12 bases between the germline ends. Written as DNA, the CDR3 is TGTGCCAGCAGCTTAGAGCAGGAAGCCCACAATGAGCAGTTCTTC. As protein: CASSLEQEAHNEQFF. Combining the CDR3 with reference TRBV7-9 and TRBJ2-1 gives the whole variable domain DTGVSQNPRHKITKRGQNVTFRCDPISEHNRLYWYRQTLGQGPEFLTYFQNEAQLEKSRLLSDRFSAERPKGSFSTLEIQRTEQGDSAMYLCASSLEQEAHNEQFFGPGTRLTVL.

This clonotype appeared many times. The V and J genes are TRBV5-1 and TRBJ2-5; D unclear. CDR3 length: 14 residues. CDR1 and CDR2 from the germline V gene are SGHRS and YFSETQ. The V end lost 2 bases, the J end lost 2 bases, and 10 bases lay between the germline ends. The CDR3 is CASSFTQMQETQYF. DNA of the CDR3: TGCGCCAGCAGCTTTACTCAGATGCAAGAGACCCAGTACTTC.

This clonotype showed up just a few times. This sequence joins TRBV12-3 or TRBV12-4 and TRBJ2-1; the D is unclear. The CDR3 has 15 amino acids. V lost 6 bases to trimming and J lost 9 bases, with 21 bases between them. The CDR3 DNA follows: TGTGCCAGCAGATCGGGCCTCCCGGCCTATGGTGAGCAGTTCTTC. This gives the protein CASRSGLPAYGEQFF.

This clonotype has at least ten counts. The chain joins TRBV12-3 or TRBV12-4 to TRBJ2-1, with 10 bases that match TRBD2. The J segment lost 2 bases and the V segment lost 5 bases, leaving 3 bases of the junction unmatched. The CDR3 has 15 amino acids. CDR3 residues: CASSPSGSPYNEQFF. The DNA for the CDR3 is TGTGCCAGCAGTCCTAGCGGGAGCCCCTACAATGAGCAGTTCTTC.

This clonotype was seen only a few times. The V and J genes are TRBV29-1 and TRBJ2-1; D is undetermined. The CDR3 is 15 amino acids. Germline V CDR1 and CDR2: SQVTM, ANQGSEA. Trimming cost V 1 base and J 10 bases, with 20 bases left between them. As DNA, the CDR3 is TGCAGCGTTGAAGGGGCCCAAGCCCCGATTTCGGAGCAGTTCTTC. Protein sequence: CSVEGAQAPISEQFF.

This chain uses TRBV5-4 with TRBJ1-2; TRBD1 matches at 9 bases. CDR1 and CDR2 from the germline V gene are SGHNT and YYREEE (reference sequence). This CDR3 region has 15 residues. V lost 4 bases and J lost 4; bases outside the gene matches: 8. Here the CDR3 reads CASSAPTGGAYGYTF. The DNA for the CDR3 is TGTGCCAGCAGCGCCCCAACAGGGGGCGCCTATGGCTACACCTTC.

The CDR3 loop reads CASSLMASGANVLTF. CDR3 DNA sequence: TGTGCCAGCAGCCTGATGGCTTCTGGGGCCAACGTCCTGACTTTC. This chain joins TRBV27 and TRBJ2-6; no clear D. The CDR3 sequence is 15 residues long. The germline V gene encodes CDR1 MNHEY and CDR2 SMNVEV (reference sequence). The V end lost 6 bases, the J end lost 1 base, and 10 bases lay between the germline ends.

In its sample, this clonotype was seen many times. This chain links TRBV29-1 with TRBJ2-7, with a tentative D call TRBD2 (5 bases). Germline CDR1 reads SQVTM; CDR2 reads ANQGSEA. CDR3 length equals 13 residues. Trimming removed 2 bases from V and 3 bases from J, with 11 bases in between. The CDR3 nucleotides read TGCAGCGTTGAATGGGAGACTCGCTACGAGCAGTACTTC. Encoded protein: CSVEWETRYEQYF.

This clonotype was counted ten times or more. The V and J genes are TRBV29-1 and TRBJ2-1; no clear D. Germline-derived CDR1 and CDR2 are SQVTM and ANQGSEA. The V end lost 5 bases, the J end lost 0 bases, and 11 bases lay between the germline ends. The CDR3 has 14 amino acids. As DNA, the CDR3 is TGCAGCGTTTCTCCCGCTGTCTCCTACAATGAGCAGTTCTTC. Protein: CSVSPAVSYNEQFF.

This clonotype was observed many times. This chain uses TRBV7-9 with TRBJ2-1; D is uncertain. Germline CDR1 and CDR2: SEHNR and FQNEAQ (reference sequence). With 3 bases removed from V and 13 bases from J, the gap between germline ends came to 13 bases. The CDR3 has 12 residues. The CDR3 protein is CASSFGGIIQFF. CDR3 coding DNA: TGTGCCAGCAGCTTCGGTGGAATAATACAGTTCTTC.

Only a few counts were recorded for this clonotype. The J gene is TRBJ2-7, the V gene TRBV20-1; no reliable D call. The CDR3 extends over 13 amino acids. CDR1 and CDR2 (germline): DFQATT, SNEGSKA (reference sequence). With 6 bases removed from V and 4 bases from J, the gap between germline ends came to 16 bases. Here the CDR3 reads CSAPTQTTYEQYF. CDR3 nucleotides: TGCAGTGCCCCAACCCAAACAACGTACGAGCAGTACTTC.

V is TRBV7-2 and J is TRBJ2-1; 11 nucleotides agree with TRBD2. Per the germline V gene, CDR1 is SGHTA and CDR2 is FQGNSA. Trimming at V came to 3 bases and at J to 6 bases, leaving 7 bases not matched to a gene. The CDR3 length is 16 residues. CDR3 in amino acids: CASSFTSGGPGNEQFF. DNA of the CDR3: TGTGCCAGCAGCTTCACTAGCGGGGGCCCAGGCAATGAGCAGTTCTTC.

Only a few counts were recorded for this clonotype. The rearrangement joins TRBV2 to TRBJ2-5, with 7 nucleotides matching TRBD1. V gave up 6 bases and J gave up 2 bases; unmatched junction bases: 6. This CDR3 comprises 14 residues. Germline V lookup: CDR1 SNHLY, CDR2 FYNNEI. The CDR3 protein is CASSSDRSQETQYF. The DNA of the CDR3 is TGTGCCAGCAGCTCGGACAGGTCACAAGAGACCCAGTACTTC.

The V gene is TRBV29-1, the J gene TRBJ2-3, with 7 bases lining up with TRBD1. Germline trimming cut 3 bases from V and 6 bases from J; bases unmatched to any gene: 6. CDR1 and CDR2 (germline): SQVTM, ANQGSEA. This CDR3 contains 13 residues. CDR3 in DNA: TGCAGCGTTGACCCGGGACAGTGGGATACGCAGTATTTT. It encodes CSVDPGQWDTQYF.